The T cell receptor beta chain described here comes from a study of molecular identifiers for immune sequencing clone quantification. Overall study: For replicates, RNA isolated from roughly 21,000 or 96,000 naive CD8 cells was divided into five portions, of which four were sequenced.

Naive CD8 T cells, phenotype CD8+CD4-CCR7+CD45RA+, were sorted. Per the germline V gene, CDR1 is LGHDT and CDR2 is YNNKEL (reference sequence). Trimming took 4 bases from V and 1 from J; bases not matched to a gene: 4. The CDR3 spans 16 residues. TCRdb passed the PCR reads through MiXCR, listing each CDR3 protein once. This repertoire shows around 300,000 distinct CDR3 sequences, about 23% found once; its top ten account for around 0.76%. This receptor was obtained from a human donor in good health. Some libraries in this study had Jurkat cell RNA spiked in. This chain links TRBV3-1 with TRBJ2-2, with 9 positions matching TRBD1. The sample consisted of naive CD8+ T cells from blood, with Jurkat cell RNA spiked in. Noted subset: FACS-sorted CD8+CD4-CCR7+CD45RA+ naive T cells. The CDR3 nucleotides read TGTGCCAGCAGCCCCCTGGGACAGGGGAACACCGGGGAGCTGTTTTTT. Amino acids: CASSPLGQGNTGELFF.